These 12 T cell receptor beta chains share one sample of origin, sequenced in a study of blood T cell repertoires in COVID-19. Assay used: immunoSEQ multiplex PCR; TCRdb lists only in-frame clones, some missing. The table shows over 250,000 clones, with 90% occurring only once. The specimen was peripheral blood. The receptors here all came from a woman in her forties or fifties with COVID-19, enrolled during active disease.

The rearrangement uses TRBV14 and TRBJ1-1, with 11 bases identical to TRBD1. The CDR3 extends over 16 amino acids. Germline trimming cut 4 bases from V and 2 bases from J; bases unmatched to any gene: 6. Germline CDR1 SGHDN, CDR2 FVKESK. The CDR3 spells CASSPDRGRINTEAFF. CDR3 DNA sequence: TGTGCCAGCAGCCCGGACAGGGGGCGAATTAACACTGAAGCTTTCTTT. The full variable domain, rest sourced from reference TRBV14 and TRBJ1-1, is EAGVTQFPSHSVIEKGQTVTLRCDPISGHDNLYWYRRVMGKEIKFLLHFVKESKQDESGMPNNRFLAERTGGTYSTLKVQPAELEDSGVYFCASSPDRGRINTEAFFGQGTRLTVV.

The rearrangement uses TRBV6-6 and TRBJ1-5; the D is unclear. V was shortened by 1 base and J by 2 bases, with 12 bases between the two germline ends. Looked up from germline, CDR1 is MNHNY and CDR2 is SVGAGI (reference sequence). The CDR3 extends over 16 amino acids. The CDR3, as DNA: TGTGCCAGCAGTTACTTCCTACAGTGGGGCAATCAGCCCCAGCATTTT. Protein sequence: CASSYFLQWGNQPQHF.

V gene TRBV7-2 combines with J gene TRBJ1-3, with D possibly being TRBD1 (5 bases). There are 15 residues in the CDR3. Germline lookup yields CDR1 SGHTA and CDR2 FQGNSA. The V and J ends lost 4 bases and 4 bases respectively, with 14 bases between them. CDR3 bases: TGTGCCAGCAGCTCGTCAGGGCCTCGGGGAAACACCATATATTTT. Translating gives CASSSSGPRGNTIYF.

The V gene is TRBV4-2, the J gene TRBJ1-5; D call uncertain. The CDR3 spans 14 residues. V dropped 0 bases and J dropped 7 bases, with 10 bases sitting between them. From germline, CDR1 is LGHNA and CDR2 YNFKEQ. The CDR3 region is CASSQDRGGQPQHF. The CDR3 region has the DNA TGTGCCAGCAGCCAAGATCGTGGTGGCCAGCCCCAGCATTTT.

Here the CDR3 DNA reads TGTGCTAGTGGTTTGTTCGGTACGCAGTATTTT. It encodes CASGLFGTQYF. This chain connects TRBV12-5 to TRBJ2-3, with no clear D. The CDR3 is made up of 11 amino acids. V lost 2 bases and J lost 8, with 5 bases in between. Germline-derived CDR1 and CDR2 are LGHNT and FRNRAP. Based on the CDR3 plus reference TRBV12-5 and TRBJ2-3, the full variable domain is DARVTQTPRHKVTEMGQEVTMRCQPILGHNTVFWYRQTMMQGLELLAYFRNRAPLDDSGMPKDRFSAEMPDATLATLKIQPSEPRDSAVYFCASGLFGTQYFGPGTRLTVL.

V gene TRBV7-9 combines with J gene TRBJ2-7; D unclear. V gave up 5 bases and J gave up 3 bases, with 8 bases separating them. Germline CDR1 is SEHNR and CDR2 is FQNEAQ (reference sequence). The CDR3 has 12 residues. CDR3 loop: CASSTDVYEQYF. The DNA for the CDR3 is TGTGCCAGCAGCACAGACGTCTACGAGCAGTACTTC.

The V and J genes are TRBV10-2 and TRBJ2-5; perhaps TRBD1 as D (6 bases). The CDR3 spans 15 residues. The V end lost 2 bases, the J end lost 5 bases, and 15 bases lay between the germline ends. Germline V gene lookup returns CDR1 WSHSY and CDR2 SAAADI. The chain's CDR3 is CASSEGGTRGETQYF. CDR3 DNA sequence: TGCGCCAGCAGTGAGGGTGGGACAAGGGGGGAGACCCAGTACTTC.

The chain couples TRBV5-4 to TRBJ2-5, with 8 nucleotides matching TRBD1. The germline V gene encodes CDR1 SGHNT and CDR2 YYREEE (reference sequence). With V trimmed by 5 bases and J by 1 base, 7 bases remained unmatched. There are 15 residues in the CDR3. CDR3 sequence (DNA): TGTGCCAGCAGTTACCAGGGGGCGGGCCAAGAGACCCAGTACTTC. It encodes CASSYQGAGQETQYF.

The gene calls are TRBV14 and TRBJ2-3, with unresolved D. The germline gives CDR1 SGHDN, CDR2 FVKESK. The CDR3 runs to 12 residues. The V gene lost 3 bases and the J gene lost 2 bases, with 3 bases spanning the gap. The chain's CDR3 is CASSHNTDTQYF. The CDR3 nucleotides are TGTGCCAGCAGCCATAACACAGATACGCAGTATTTT. The whole variable domain, filled in from reference TRBV14 and TRBJ2-3, reads EAGVTQFPSHSVIEKGQTVTLRCDPISGHDNLYWYRRVMGKEIKFLLHFVKESKQDESGMPNNRFLAERTGGTYSTLKVQPAELEDSGVYFCASSHNTDTQYFGPGTRLTVL.

The CDR3 reads CASSLVVGGTSGIRSYEQYF. CDR3 DNA sequence: TGCGCCAGCAGCTTGGTGGTCGGCGGGACTAGCGGGATCAGATCCTACGAGCAGTACTTC. The chain links TRBV5-1 to TRBJ2-7, with TRBD2 matching 13 bases. CDR3 length equals 20 residues. The V gene's germline CDR1 is SGHRS and CDR2 YFSETQ. J was trimmed by 1 base and V by 0 bases; bases with no gene match: 13.

J is TRBJ1-1 and V is TRBV7-2; D is unresolved. Trimming removed 5 bases from V and 3 bases from J, with 13 bases in between. The germline V gene encodes CDR1 SGHTA and CDR2 FQGNSA. This CDR3 is 14 amino acids long. The chain's CDR3 is CASSPQPADTEAFF. The CDR3 DNA sequence: TGTGCCAGCAGCCCCCAACCGGCGGACACTGAAGCTTTCTTT.

CDR3 loop: CATAEWYTGELFF. The CDR3 DNA sequence: TGTGCCACCGCGGAATGGTACACCGGGGAGCTGTTTTTT. J is TRBJ2-2 and V is TRBV15; D gene ambiguous. The CDR3 covers 13 residues. CDR1 and CDR2 (germline): LNHNV, YYDKDF (reference sequence). V lost 8 bases to trimming and J lost 3 bases, with 10 bases between them.